Each of the 24 T cell receptor beta chains below was sequenced from the same sample in a study of type 1 regulatory T cells. Each CDR3 protein is one row after TCRdb ran MiXCR on the reads. The table has about 18,000 distinct CDR3 sequences, about a tenth seen once; the top ten hold 2.5% to 3%. The sample comprised CD4+ T cells, either the whole sample or a sorted fraction (not recorded which). Receptors originate from a human donor in good health.

This clonotype was seen at least ten times. The CDR3 bases are TGTGCCAGCAGCTTAGGGGACTACTCCTACAATGAGCAGTTCTTC. This codes for CASSLGDYSYNEQFF. This chain links TRBV7-2 with TRBJ2-1; 7 bases match TRBD2. The germline CDR1 and CDR2 sequences are SGHTA and FQGNSA. Losses at the gene ends were 1 base for V and 0 bases for J; bases not matched to a gene: 0. This CDR3 is built from 15 residues.

This clonotype was seen repeatedly, ten times or more. J is TRBJ1-2 and V is TRBV7-2; no reliable D call. The CDR3 spans 15 residues. Trimming removed 1 base from V and 4 bases from J, with 13 bases in between. The germline CDR1 and CDR2 sequences are SGHTA and FQGNSA. The CDR3 is CASSLVRAPGYGYTF. In DNA form, the CDR3 reads TGTGCCAGCAGCTTAGTTCGGGCTCCGGGCTATGGCTACACCTTC. Variable domain in full (rest from reference TRBV7-2 and TRBJ1-2): GAGVSQSPSNKVTEKGKDVELRCDPISGHTALYWYRQSLGQGLEFLIYFQGNSAPDKSGLPSDRFSAERTGGSVSTLTIQRTQQEDSAVYLCASSLVRAPGYGYTFGSGTRLTVV.

This sequence joins TRBV12-3 or TRBV12-4 and TRBJ2-1, with 7 nucleotides matching TRBD2. The V and J ends lost 5 bases and 4 bases, in that order; junction bases with no gene match: 8. The CDR3 extends over 15 amino acids. The CDR3 sequence is CASSPGSSGYNEQFF. The DNA of the CDR3 is TGTGCCAGCAGTCCTGGGTCTAGCGGATACAATGAGCAGTTCTTC.

This clonotype was counted at least ten times. The chain uses TRBV5-1 and TRBJ2-2; D might be TRBD2 (5 bases). Germline V gene lookup returns CDR1 SGHRS and CDR2 YFSETQ. V lost 3 bases and J lost 0, with 12 bases in between. The CDR3 extends over 16 amino acids. CDR3 loop: CASSSSSGTNTGELFF. The CDR3 bases are TGCGCCAGCAGCTCCAGTTCGGGGACGAACACCGGGGAGCTGTTTTTT.

This clonotype was seen at least ten times. J is TRBJ2-7 and V is TRBV27, with D perhaps TRBD1 (6 bases). V lost 6 bases to trimming and J lost 1 base, with 16 bases between them. The germline V gene encodes CDR1 MNHEY and CDR2 SMNVEV (reference sequence). The CDR3 runs to 15 residues. CDR3: CASRIMGTISYEQYF. CDR3 DNA: TGTGCCAGCAGGATAATGGGGACAATATCCTACGAGCAGTACTTC.

J is TRBJ1-5 and V is TRBV6-2 or TRBV6-3; tentative D call: TRBD1 (6 bases). Germline-derived CDR1 and CDR2 are MNHEY and SVGEGT. The CDR3 runs to 12 residues. V shed 6 bases and J shed 10 bases, with 13 bases lying between them. CDR3 sequence reads: CASSFTGPPQHF. As DNA, the CDR3 is TGTGCCAGCAGCTTCACAGGGCCCCCCCAGCATTTT.

This clonotype was counted a few times. The chain has TRBV6-2 or TRBV6-3 and TRBJ1-6, with D possibly being TRBD1 (5 bases). The germline CDR1 and CDR2 sequences are MNHEY and SVGEGT. The V and J ends lost 5 bases and 8 bases respectively, with 13 bases between them. The CDR3 contains 14 residues. The CDR3 DNA is TGTGCCAGCAGTAGACTCCGCAGGGATTCACCCCTCCACTTT. Protein: CASSRLRRDSPLHF.

The table lists this clonotype with many counts. V is TRBV20-1 and J is TRBJ1-2, with a weak D call TRBD1 (5 bases). V shed 6 bases and J shed 2 bases, with 13 bases lying between them. Germline CDR1 DFQATT, CDR2 SNEGSKA (reference sequence). The CDR3 totals 13 residues. The chain's CDR3 is CSAPQGVNYGYTF. The CDR3 nucleotides are TGCAGTGCACCCCAGGGCGTAAACTATGGCTACACCTTC.

This clonotype was recorded many times. This chain joins TRBV5-1 and TRBJ2-1; 9 nucleotides align to TRBD2. This CDR3 spans 16 amino acids. The germline CDR1 and CDR2 sequences are SGHRS and YFSETQ. After removal of 1 base from V and 5 bases from J, the junction contained 7 bases not matched to a gene. This CDR3 reads CASSLFLAGINNEQFF. CDR3 bases: TGCGCCAGCAGCTTGTTCCTAGCGGGAATCAACAATGAGCAGTTCTTC. Using reference TRBV5-1 and TRBJ2-1 for the parts outside the CDR3, the full variable domain is KAGVTQTPRYLIKTRGQQVTLSCSPISGHRSVSWYQQTPGQGLQFLFEYFSETQRNKGNFPGRFSGRQFSNSRSEMNVSTLELGDSALYLCASSLFLAGINNEQFFGPGTRLTVL.

The V call is TRBV5-1, the J call TRBJ2-7, with 8 bases lining up with TRBD1. Germline trimming cut 2 bases from V and 0 bases from J; bases unmatched to any gene: 4. CDR3 size: 15 residues. Germline values: CDR1 SGHRS, CDR2 YFSETQ. This chain's CDR3 is CASSLTGGGSYEQYF. The CDR3 nucleotides read TGCGCCAGCAGCTTAACAGGGGGAGGCTCCTACGAGCAGTACTTC.

The chain couples TRBV5-1 to TRBJ2-4; D not certain. The germline V gene encodes CDR1 SGHRS and CDR2 YFSETQ. The CDR3 spans 11 residues. The germline V and J ends were trimmed by 4 bases and 9 bases, with 8 bases remaining between them. The CDR3 here is CASSDLGIQYF. CDR3 coding DNA: TGCGCCAGCAGCGACTTGGGCATTCAGTACTTC. Variable domain in full (rest from reference TRBV5-1 and TRBJ2-4): KAGVTQTPRYLIKTRGQQVTLSCSPISGHRSVSWYQQTPGQGLQFLFEYFSETQRNKGNFPGRFSGRQFSNSRSEMNVSTLELGDSALYLCASSDLGIQYFGAGTRLSVL.

There are many counts of this clonotype. This chain joins TRBV18 and TRBJ1-1; tentatively, D is TRBD1 (6 bases). The germline CDR1 and CDR2 sequences are KGHSH and LQKENI. V lost 6 bases and J 0 bases, leaving 11 bases between the germline ends. The CDR3 covers 14 residues. The CDR3 sequence: CASSSDRMNTEAFF. The CDR3 region has the DNA TGTGCCAGCTCGTCGGACAGAATGAACACTGAAGCTTTCTTT.

This clonotype showed up many times. This rearrangement joins TRBV12-3 or TRBV12-4 to TRBJ2-5; D might be TRBD1 (6 bases). CDR3 length: 16 amino acids. V was shortened by 5 bases and J by 2 bases, with 18 bases between the two germline ends. The CDR3 coding sequence is TGTGCCAGCAGTACACCGGACAGAACTGGGCAAGAGACCCAGTACTTC. Encoded protein: CASSTPDRTGQETQYF.

This clonotype was counted a few times. The chain recombines TRBV4-2 with TRBJ2-1, with TRBD2 as a possible D gene (5 bases). Looked up from germline, CDR1 is LGHNA and CDR2 is YNFKEQ. V lost 0 bases, J lost 10 bases, and 13 bases lay in between. CDR3 length: 14 residues. For the CDR3, the DNA is TGTGCCAGCAGCCAAGATGTGGGAGCCGGGGAGCAGTTCTTC. Amino acids: CASSQDVGAGEQFF.

In its sample, this clonotype was seen many times. V and J are TRBV5-1 and TRBJ2-1; 11 bases are a match to TRBD2. V was pared by 4 bases and J by 6 bases, with 9 bases of the junction left unmatched. This CDR3 has 16 amino acids. Germline CDR1 reads SGHRS; CDR2 reads YFSETQ. The CDR3 protein is CASSPSSGRFSNEQFF. The CDR3 nucleotides are TGCGCCAGCAGCCCTTCTAGCGGGAGGTTTTCCAATGAGCAGTTCTTC.

At least ten counts were recorded for this clonotype. The V and J genes are TRBV20-1 and TRBJ2-3; the D is unclear. The ends were cut back, 3 bases at V and 0 bases at J, with 7 bases in the middle. In germline, CDR1 is DFQATT, CDR2 SNEGSKA (reference sequence). This CDR3 has 13 amino acids. DNA for the CDR3: TGCAGTGCTAGGGAACCTAGCACAGATACGCAGTATTTT. Its translation: CSAREPSTDTQYF.

This clonotype occurred once. This may arise from a read error, as a much more abundant clone is one base away. V is TRBV12-3 or TRBV12-4 and J is TRBJ2-2, with D possibly called TRBD1 or TRBD2 (5 bases each). This CDR3 is 15 amino acids long. The CDR3 protein is CAGSRGGQNTGELFF. Here the CDR3 DNA reads TGTGCCGGCAGTCGTGGGGGTCAGAACACCGGGGAGCTGTTTTTT.

This clonotype was seen ten or more times. Written as DNA, the CDR3 is TGTGCCATCATTAAAACAGGGGATGAGAGCAATCAGCCCCAGCATTTT. Its protein is CAIIKTGDESNQPQHF. The chain uses TRBV10-3 and TRBJ1-5, with 7 bases lining up with TRBD1. V trimming: 7 bases; J trimming: 1 base; junction bases outside the gene matches: 10. The CDR3 runs to 16 residues. Germline V CDR1 and CDR2: ENHRY, SYGVKD.

The gene calls are TRBV19 and TRBJ2-2; the D is unclear. V gave up 4 bases and J gave up 5 bases, with 5 bases separating them. CDR3 length: 12 amino acids. Germline loops: CDR1 LNHDA, CDR2 SQIVND (reference sequence). CDR3 nucleotide sequence: TGTGCCAGTAGTACCTTGACCGGGGAGCTGTTTTTT. It specifies CASSTLTGELFF.

This clonotype ranks as medium-sized. The V call is TRBV29-1, the J call TRBJ2-3; D may be TRBD2 (6 bases). The germline gives CDR1 SQVTM, CDR2 ANQGSEA. Trimming took off 6 bases at V and 6 bases at J, with 16 bases between the two ends. This CDR3 has 13 residues. The CDR3 sequence: CSVTRTTLDTQYF. CDR3 bases: TGCAGCGTGACTAGGACCACCTTGGATACGCAGTATTTT.

The gene calls are TRBV30 and TRBJ1-6; TRBD1 agrees at 7 bases. The V segment lost 3 bases and the J segment 7 bases; nucleotides outside the gene matches: 9. The CDR3 is 15 residues long. The germline V gene has CDR1 GTSNPN and CDR2 SVGIG (reference sequence). CDR3 DNA sequence: TGTGCCTGGAGACAAACAGGGGCGGAAAATTCACCCCTCCACTTT. This encodes CAWRQTGAENSPLHF.

This clonotype was seen repeatedly, ten times or more. The CDR3 bases are TGCAGTGACCTCTATTCTCTAGCGGGCCAAGAGACCCAGTACTTC. Its translation: CSDLYSLAGQETQYF. The chain recombines TRBV20-1 with TRBJ2-5, with 8 bases aligning to TRBD2. The germline V gene encodes CDR1 DFQATT and CDR2 SNEGSKA (reference sequence). The CDR3 runs to 15 residues. J gave up 1 base and V 7 bases, and 11 bases lay outside the gene matches.

CDR3 DNA: TGTGCCACCTCACGGGGCACCTACGAGCAGTACTTC. This codes for CATSRGTYEQYF. The chain has TRBV19 and TRBJ2-7; the D gene could be TRBD1 or TRBD2 (5 bases each). The CDR3 covers 12 residues. V lost 10 bases and J lost 2, with 12 bases in between. The germline gives CDR1 LNHDA, CDR2 SQIVND (reference sequence).

The sample holds a few counts of this clonotype. J is TRBJ2-1 and V is TRBV28; D not certain. This CDR3 region has 12 residues. Per the germline V gene, CDR1 is MDHEN and CDR2 is SYDVKM. V lost 3 bases, J lost 11 bases, and 11 bases lay in between. The CDR3 region has the DNA TGTGCCAGCAGTTTCCTTCATAGAAAGCAGTTCTTC. Its protein is CASSFLHRKQFF.